The 10 T cell receptor beta chains given below trace back to one sample, sequenced in a study of blood T cell repertoires in COVID-19. Sequencing used immunoSEQ multiplex PCR; TCRdb keeps in-frame clones, though not all of them. The repertoire has about 230,000 clones, around 83% of them found once; the top ten carry roughly 7.8%. The specimen sequenced was peripheral blood. The receptors were gathered from a man between 40 and 49 years old with active or convalescent COVID-19.

This sequence joins TRBV19 and TRBJ2-3, with D tentatively TRBD1 (5 bases). With 6 bases removed from V and 4 bases from J, the gap between germline ends came to 20 bases. From germline, CDR1 is LNHDA and CDR2 SQIVND (reference sequence). This CDR3 has 16 amino acids. The DNA for the CDR3 is TGTGCCAGTAGCCCTTTAGGGGAAGGAGCCGCAGATACGCAGTATTTT. This gives the protein CASSPLGEGAADTQYF.

The chain combines TRBV4-1 with TRBJ1-5; 9 nucleotides line up with TRBD1. CDR3 length: 15 residues. Germline CDR1 reads MGHRA; CDR2 reads YSYEKL. V shed 0 bases, J shed 7 bases, and the junction held 4 bases outside the gene matches. CDR3 sequence reads: CASSQEGQGGQPQHF. The CDR3 DNA follows: TGCGCCAGCAGCCAAGAGGGACAGGGAGGACAGCCCCAGCATTTT.

The rearrangement joins TRBV5-5 to TRBJ2-1; TRBD2 matches at 9 bases. CDR3 length: 16 amino acids. CDR1 and CDR2 from the germline V gene are SGHKS and YYEKEE (reference sequence). V dropped 0 bases and J dropped 0; count of bases not matched to a gene: 1. CDR3 sequence: CASSLGLAVSYNEQFF. CDR3 bases: TGTGCCAGCAGCTTGGGACTAGCGGTCTCCTACAATGAGCAGTTCTTC.

The rearrangement uses TRBV2 and TRBJ1-2, with unresolved D. V was shortened by 9 bases and J by 6 bases, with 14 bases between the two germline ends. Germline CDR1 is SNHLY and CDR2 is FYNNEI. The CDR3 consists of 12 residues. The CDR3 here is CASQMRMDGYTF. CDR3 DNA sequence: TGTGCCAGTCAGATGAGGATGGATGGCTACACCTTC.

The chain joins TRBV30 to TRBJ1-2; no clear D gene. Germline V gene lookup returns CDR1 GTSNPN and CDR2 SVGIG (reference sequence). Trimming removed 2 bases at V and 4 bases at J, with 11 bases between. The CDR3 length is 13 residues. CDR3 bases: TGTGCCTGGAGTCCCCGGGGTTTCTATGGCTACACCTTC. This sequence encodes CAWSPRGFYGYTF.

The rearrangement joins TRBV7-2 to TRBJ1-6, with TRBD1 as a possible D gene (6 bases). Germline lookup yields CDR1 SGHTA and CDR2 FQGNSA. Trimming pared 5 bases from V and 8 bases from J, leaving 13 bases between. The CDR3 extends over 14 amino acids. The CDR3 loop reads CASSPGRTDSPLHF. The CDR3 bases are TGTGCCAGCAGCCCGGGACGGACAGATTCACCCCTCCACTTT.

CDR3 sequence reads: CASSEAGRGTGYTF. CDR3 sequence (DNA): TGTGCCAGCAGTGAAGCTGGCAGGGGGACTGGCTACACCTTC. The V call is TRBV6-1, the J call TRBJ1-2; 7 bases fit TRBD1. Germline loops: CDR1 MNHNS, CDR2 SASEGT. This CDR3 contains 14 residues. V lost 0 bases, J lost 7 bases, and 5 bases stayed unmatched.

This chain joins TRBV27 and TRBJ1-5; no firm D call. Germline V lookup: CDR1 MNHEY, CDR2 SMNVEV (reference sequence). The length of the CDR3 is 14 residues. Between the trimmed V and J ends, which lost 5 bases and 0 bases, there was a span of 8 bases. The CDR3 DNA is TGTGCCAGCAGTCTCGACTATAGCAATCAGCCCCAGCATTTT. Protein product: CASSLDYSNQPQHF.

This clone has more than one count but fewer than ten. The genes are TRBV4-3 and TRBJ2-1, with D unresolved. The germline V gene has CDR1 LGHNA and CDR2 YSLEER. Trimming removed 5 bases from V and 2 bases from J, with 13 bases in between. The CDR3 extends over 15 amino acids. In DNA form, the CDR3 reads TGCGCCAGCAGCTTGAGCTCTTCTACCTACAATGAGCAGTTCTTC. This codes for CASSLSSSTYNEQFF.

This chain joins TRBV6-2 or TRBV6-3 and TRBJ2-7; no definite D call. Germline CDR1 MNHEY, CDR2 SVGEGT. V was cut by 3 bases and J by 3 bases, with 6 bases left in between. This CDR3 contains 12 residues. The CDR3 DNA reads TGTGCCAGCAGTTATCGGAGCTACGAGCAGTACTTC. Protein sequence: CASSYRSYEQYF.